This T cell receptor (beta chain) was sequenced in a study of patients and donors after allogeneic stem cell transplantation. TCRdb re-analysed the RT-PCR reads in MiXCR, keeping a single row per CDR3 protein. The sample has about 230,000 distinct CDR3 sequences, 12% to 15% seen once. The germline V gene has CDR1 SGHVS and CDR2 FQNEAQ. CDR3 length: 15 amino acids. V was trimmed by 5 bases and J by 3 bases, leaving 13 bases between them. This clonotype was found many times. The sequenced sample consisted of blood, either unsorted or a sorted T cell fraction (not recorded which). The sequence derives from a human donor who was either an allogeneic HSCT recipient or a stem cell or donor lymphocyte infusion donor (not recorded which). It is not recorded whose cells these are; they may come from a transplant donor. The rearrangement uses TRBV7-8 and TRBJ1-4, with D tentatively TRBD1 (6 bases). CDR3 protein: CASSHPTGANEKLFF. The CDR3 DNA reads as TGTGCCAGCAGCCATCCGACAGGTGCTAATGAAAAACTGTTTTTT.